This T cell receptor (beta chain) was obtained from a study of regulatory T cells in long-lasting Graves disease. Study details: In persistent Graves' disease, antithyroid drugs had been taken for over 5 years and TSH receptor antibodies stayed positive. The study's findings and limits: It is possible that accuracy was reduced by the small size of the sample. Among the persistent patients, 2,741 public clonotypes were shared, more than the roughly 970 shared among new patients.

The CDR3 covers 14 residues. Germline values: CDR1 MNHEY, CDR2 SVGEGT. V lost 2 bases and J lost 10, with 12 bases in between. This clonotype was counted only a few times. Its specificity is not known. Relying on iRepertoire HTBI primers and Arm-PCR of CDR3 regions, the team built TCR beta libraries. From the multiplex PCR reads, TCRdb called clonotypes with MiXCR, one entry per CDR3 protein. The sample shows about 470,000 distinct CDR3 sequences, more than 20% of them seen only once. The time point was: persistent/refractory GD, antithyroid drugs over 5 years with positive TRAb. PBMC RNA was the source of the TCR library.

The chain uses TRBV6-2 or TRBV6-3 and TRBJ1-6; a possible D gene is TRBD1 (5 bases). The TCR sequence derives from a female donor with Graves disease. The specimen comprised peripheral blood mononuclear cells (PBMCs), sampled when the disease was refractory, from a patient treated with antithyroid drugs. The CDR3 is CASSYRGAESPLHF. In nucleotides, the CDR3 is TGTGCCAGCAGTTACAGAGGGGCTGAATCACCCCTCCACTTT.